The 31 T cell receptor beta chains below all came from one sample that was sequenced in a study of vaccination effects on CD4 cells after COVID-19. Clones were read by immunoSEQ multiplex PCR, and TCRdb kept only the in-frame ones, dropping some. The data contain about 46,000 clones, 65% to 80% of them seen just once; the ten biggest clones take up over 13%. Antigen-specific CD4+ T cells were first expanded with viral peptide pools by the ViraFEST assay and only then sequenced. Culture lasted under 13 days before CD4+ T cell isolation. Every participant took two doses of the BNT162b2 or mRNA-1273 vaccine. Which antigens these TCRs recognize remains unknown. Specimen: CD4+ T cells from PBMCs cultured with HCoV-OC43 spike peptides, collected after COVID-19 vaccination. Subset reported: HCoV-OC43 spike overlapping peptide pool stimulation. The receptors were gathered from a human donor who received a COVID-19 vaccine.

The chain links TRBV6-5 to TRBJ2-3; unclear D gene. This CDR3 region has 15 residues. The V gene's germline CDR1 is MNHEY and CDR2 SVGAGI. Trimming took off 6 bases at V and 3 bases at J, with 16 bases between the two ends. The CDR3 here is CASSPPGANTDTQYF. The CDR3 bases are TGTGCCAGCAGCCCCCCAGGTGCTAATACAGATACGCAGTATTTT.

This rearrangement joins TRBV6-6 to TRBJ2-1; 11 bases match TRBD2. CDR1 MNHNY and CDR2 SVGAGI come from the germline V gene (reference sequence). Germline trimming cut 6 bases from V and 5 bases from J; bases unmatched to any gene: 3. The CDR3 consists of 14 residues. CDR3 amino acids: CASRTSGTNNEQFF. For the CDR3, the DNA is TGTGCCAGCAGGACTAGCGGGACTAACAATGAGCAGTTCTTC.

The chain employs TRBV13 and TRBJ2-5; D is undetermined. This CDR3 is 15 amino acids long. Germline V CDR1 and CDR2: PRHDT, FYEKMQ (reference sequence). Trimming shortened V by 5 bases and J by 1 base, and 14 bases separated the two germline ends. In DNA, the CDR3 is TGTGCCAGCAGCCGCCCGGGTAGCATCCAAGAGACCCAGTACTTC. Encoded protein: CASSRPGSIQETQYF.

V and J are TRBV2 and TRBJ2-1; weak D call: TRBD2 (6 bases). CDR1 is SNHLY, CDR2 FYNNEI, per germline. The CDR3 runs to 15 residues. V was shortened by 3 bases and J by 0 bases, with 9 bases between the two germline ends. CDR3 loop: CASSEEGGSYNEQFF. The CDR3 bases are TGTGCCAGCAGTGAGGAGGGAGGCTCCTACAATGAGCAGTTCTTC.

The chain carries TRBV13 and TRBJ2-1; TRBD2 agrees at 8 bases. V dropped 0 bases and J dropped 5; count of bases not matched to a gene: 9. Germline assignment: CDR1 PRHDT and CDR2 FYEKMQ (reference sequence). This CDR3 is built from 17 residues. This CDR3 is CASSLGLAGGVNNEQFF. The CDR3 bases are TGTGCCAGCAGCTTAGGTTTGGCGGGGGGAGTTAACAATGAGCAGTTCTTC.

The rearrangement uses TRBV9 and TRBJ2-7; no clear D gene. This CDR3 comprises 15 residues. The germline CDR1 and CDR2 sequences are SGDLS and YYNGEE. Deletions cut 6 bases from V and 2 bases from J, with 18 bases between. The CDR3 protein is CASNPTGRATYEQYF. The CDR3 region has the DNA TGTGCCAGCAACCCGACCGGTCGGGCCACCTACGAGCAGTACTTC.

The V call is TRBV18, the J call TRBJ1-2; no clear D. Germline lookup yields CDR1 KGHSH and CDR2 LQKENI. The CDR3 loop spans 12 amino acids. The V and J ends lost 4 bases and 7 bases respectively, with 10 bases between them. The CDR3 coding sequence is TGTGCCAGCTCACAAAGGGTTGGTGGCTACACCTTC. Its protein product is CASSQRVGGYTF. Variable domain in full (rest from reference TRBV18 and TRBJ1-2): NAGVMQNPRHLVRRRGQEARLRCSPMKGHSHVYWYRQLPEEGLKFMVYLQKENIIDESGMPKERFSAEFPKEGPSILRIQQVVRGDSAAYFCASSQRVGGYTFGSGTRLTVV.

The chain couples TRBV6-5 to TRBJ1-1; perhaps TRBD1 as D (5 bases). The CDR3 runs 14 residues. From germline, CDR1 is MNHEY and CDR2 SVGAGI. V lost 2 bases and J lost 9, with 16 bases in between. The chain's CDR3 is CASSYGSGSRQAFF. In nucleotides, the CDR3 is TGTGCCAGCAGTTACGGGTCAGGGAGTCGTCAAGCTTTCTTT.

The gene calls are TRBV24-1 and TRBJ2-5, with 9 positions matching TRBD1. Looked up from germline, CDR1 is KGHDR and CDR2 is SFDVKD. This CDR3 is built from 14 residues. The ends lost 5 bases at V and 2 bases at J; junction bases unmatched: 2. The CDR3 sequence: CATSAGQGQETQYF. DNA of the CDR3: TGTGCCACCAGTGCGGGACAGGGACAAGAGACCCAGTACTTC.

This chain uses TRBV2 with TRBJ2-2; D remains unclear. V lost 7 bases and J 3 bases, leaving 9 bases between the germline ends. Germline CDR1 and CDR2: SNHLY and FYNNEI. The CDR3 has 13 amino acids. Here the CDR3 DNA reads TGTGCCAGCACGGCCACACACACCGGGGAGCTGTTTTTT. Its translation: CASTATHTGELFF. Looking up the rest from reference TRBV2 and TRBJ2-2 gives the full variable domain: EPEVTQTPSHQVTQMGQEVILRCVPISNHLYFYWYRQILGQKVEFLVSFYNNEISEKSEIFDDQFSVERPDGSNFTLKIRSTKLEDSAMYFCASTATHTGELFFGEGSRLTVL.

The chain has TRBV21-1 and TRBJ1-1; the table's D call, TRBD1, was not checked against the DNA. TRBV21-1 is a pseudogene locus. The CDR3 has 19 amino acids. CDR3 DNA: TGTGCCAGCAGCAAAGCGCGGGGACAGGGACGATTTGAAAACACTGAAGCTTTCTTT. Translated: CASSKARGQGRFENTEAFF.

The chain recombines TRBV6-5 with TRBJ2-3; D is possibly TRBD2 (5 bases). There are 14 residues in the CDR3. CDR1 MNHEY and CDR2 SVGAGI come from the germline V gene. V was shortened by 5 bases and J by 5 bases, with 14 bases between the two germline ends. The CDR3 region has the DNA TGTGCCAGCAGTACTTCTAGCTCTAGAGATACGCAGTATTTT. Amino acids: CASSTSSSRDTQYF.

CDR3 sequence (DNA): TGTGCCACCAGTGATCCAGCAGGGACAGGGAGTTATGGCTACACCTTC. As protein: CATSDPAGTGSYGYTF. This chain joins TRBV24-1 and TRBJ1-2, with 9 bases identical to TRBD1. The CDR3 totals 16 residues. The germline V gene encodes CDR1 KGHDR and CDR2 SFDVKD. J lost 5 bases, V lost 3 bases, and 9 bases had no gene match.

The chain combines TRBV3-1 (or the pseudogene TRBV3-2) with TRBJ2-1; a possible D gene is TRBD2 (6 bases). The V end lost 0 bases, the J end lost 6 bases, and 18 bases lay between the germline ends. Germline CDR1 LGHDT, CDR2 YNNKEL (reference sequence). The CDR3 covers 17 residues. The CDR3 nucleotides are TGTGCCAGCAGCCAAGATGAGAGGGGACTGAGCTTCAATGAGCAGTTCTTC. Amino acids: CASSQDERGLSFNEQFF.

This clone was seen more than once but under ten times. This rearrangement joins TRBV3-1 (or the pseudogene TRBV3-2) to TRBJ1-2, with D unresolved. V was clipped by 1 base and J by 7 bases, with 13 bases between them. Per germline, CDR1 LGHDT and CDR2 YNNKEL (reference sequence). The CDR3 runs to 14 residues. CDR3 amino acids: CASSQVEGFSGYTF. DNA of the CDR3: TGTGCCAGCAGCCAAGTGGAGGGATTCAGTGGCTACACCTTC.

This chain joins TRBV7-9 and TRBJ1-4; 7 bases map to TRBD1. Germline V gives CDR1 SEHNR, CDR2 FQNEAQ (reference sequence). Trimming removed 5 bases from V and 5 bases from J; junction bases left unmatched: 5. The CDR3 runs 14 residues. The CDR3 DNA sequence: TGTGCCAGCAGCCCGGGACAGCTAAATGAAAAACTGTTTTTT. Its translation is CASSPGQLNEKLFF.

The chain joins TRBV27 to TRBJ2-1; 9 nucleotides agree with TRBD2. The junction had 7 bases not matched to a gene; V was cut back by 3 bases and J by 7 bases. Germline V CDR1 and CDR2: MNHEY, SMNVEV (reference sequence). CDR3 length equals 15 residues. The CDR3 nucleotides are TGTGCCAGCAGTTTCCCGGGACTAGCCGGAAATGAGCAGTTCTTC. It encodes CASSFPGLAGNEQFF.

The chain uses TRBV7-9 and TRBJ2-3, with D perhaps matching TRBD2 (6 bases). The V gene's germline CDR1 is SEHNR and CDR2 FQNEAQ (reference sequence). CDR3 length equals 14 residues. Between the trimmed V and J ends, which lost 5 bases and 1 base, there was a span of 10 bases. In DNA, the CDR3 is TGTGCCAGCAGCCGAGGCGGGGGCACAGATACGCAGTATTTT. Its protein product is CASSRGGGTDTQYF.

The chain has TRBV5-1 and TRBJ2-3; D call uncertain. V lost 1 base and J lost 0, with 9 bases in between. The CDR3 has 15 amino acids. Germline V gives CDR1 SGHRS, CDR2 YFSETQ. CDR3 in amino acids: CASSLWQASTDTQYF. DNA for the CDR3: TGCGCCAGCAGCTTGTGGCAGGCGAGCACAGATACGCAGTATTTT.

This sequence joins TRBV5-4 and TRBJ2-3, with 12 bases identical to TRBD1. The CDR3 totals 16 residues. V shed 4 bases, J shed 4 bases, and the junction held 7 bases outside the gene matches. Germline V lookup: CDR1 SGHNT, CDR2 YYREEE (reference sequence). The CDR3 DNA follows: TGTGCCAGCAGCCAAAGGGACAGGGGGCGGTCAGATACGCAGTATTTT. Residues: CASSQRDRGRSDTQYF.

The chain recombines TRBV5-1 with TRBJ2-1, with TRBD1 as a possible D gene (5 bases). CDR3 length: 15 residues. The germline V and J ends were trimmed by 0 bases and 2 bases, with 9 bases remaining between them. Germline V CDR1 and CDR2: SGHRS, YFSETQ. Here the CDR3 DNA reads TGCGCCAGCAGCTTGGCAGGGCCTACCTACAATGAGCAGTTCTTC. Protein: CASSLAGPTYNEQFF.

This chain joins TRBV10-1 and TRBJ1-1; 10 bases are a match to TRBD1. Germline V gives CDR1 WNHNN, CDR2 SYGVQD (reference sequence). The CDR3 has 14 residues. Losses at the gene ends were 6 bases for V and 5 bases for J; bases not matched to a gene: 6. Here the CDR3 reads CASRKDRGPTEAFF. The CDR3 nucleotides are TGCGCCAGCAGGAAAGACAGGGGGCCAACTGAAGCTTTCTTT.

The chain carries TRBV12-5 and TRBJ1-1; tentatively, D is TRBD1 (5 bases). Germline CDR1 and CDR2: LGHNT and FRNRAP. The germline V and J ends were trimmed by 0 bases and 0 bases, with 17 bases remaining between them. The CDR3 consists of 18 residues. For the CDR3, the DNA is TGTGCTAGTGGTTTGGTATTCGGCAGGGACCAGATGAACACTGAAGCTTTCTTT. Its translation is CASGLVFGRDQMNTEAFF. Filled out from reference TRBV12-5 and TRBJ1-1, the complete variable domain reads DARVTQTPRHKVTEMGQEVTMRCQPILGHNTVFWYRQTMMQGLELLAYFRNRAPLDDSGMPKDRFSAEMPDATLATLKIQPSEPRDSAVYFCASGLVFGRDQMNTEAFFGQGTRLTVV.

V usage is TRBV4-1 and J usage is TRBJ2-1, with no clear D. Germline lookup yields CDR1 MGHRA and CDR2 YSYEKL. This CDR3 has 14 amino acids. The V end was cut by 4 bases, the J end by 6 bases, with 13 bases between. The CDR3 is CASSLEAIANEQFF. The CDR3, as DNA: TGCGCCAGCAGCCTCGAAGCTATCGCCAATGAGCAGTTCTTC.

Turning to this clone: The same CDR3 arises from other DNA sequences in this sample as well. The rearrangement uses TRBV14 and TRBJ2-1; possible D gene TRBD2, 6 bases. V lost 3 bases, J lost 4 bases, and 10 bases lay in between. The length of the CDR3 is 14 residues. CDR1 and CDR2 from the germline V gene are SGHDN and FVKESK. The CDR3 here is CASSQGLSYNEQFF. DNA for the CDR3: TGTGCCAGCAGCCAGGGACTTTCTTACAATGAGCAGTTCTTC. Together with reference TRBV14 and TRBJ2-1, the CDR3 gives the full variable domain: EAGVTQFPSHSVIEKGQTVTLRCDPISGHDNLYWYRRVMGKEIKFLLHFVKESKQDESGMPNNRFLAERTGGTYSTLKVQPAELEDSGVYFCASSQGLSYNEQFFGPGTRLTVL.

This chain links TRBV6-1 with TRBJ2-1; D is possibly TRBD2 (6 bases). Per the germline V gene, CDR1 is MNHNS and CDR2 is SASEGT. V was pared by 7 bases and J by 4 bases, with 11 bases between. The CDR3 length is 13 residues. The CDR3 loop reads CASTTGTYNEQFF. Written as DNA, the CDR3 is TGTGCCAGCACTACTGGGACTTACAATGAGCAGTTCTTC.

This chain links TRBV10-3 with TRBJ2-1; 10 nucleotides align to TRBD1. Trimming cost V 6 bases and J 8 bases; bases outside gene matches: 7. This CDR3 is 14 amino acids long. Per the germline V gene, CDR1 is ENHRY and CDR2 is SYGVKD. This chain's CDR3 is CAIRRTGQGYEQFF. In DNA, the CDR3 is TGTGCCATCAGGAGGACGGGACAGGGGTATGAGCAGTTCTTC.

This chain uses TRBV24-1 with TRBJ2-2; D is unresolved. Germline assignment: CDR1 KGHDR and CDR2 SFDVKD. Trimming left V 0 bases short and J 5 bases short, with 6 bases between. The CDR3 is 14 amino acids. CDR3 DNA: TGTGCCACCAGTGATTTGATGGGAACCGGGGAGCTGTTTTTT. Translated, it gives CATSDLMGTGELFF.

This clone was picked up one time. The CDR3 DNA follows: TGCGCCAGCAGCCAAGTAGCGGGGGGGGAAAACATTCAGTACTTC. Residues: CASSQVAGGENIQYF. The chain joins TRBV4-1 to TRBJ2-4; 11 nucleotides align to TRBD2. The CDR3 is made up of 15 amino acids. Germline values: CDR1 MGHRA, CDR2 YSYEKL. V gave up 1 base and J gave up 5 bases; unmatched junction bases: 1.

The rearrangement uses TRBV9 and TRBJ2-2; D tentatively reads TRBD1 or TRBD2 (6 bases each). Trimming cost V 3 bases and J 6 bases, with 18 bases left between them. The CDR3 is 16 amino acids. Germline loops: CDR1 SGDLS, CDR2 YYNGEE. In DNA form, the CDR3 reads TGTGCCAGCAGCGCGCCCTCTAGAAGGGGGGCCGGGGAGCTGTTTTTT. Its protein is CASSAPSRRGAGELFF.

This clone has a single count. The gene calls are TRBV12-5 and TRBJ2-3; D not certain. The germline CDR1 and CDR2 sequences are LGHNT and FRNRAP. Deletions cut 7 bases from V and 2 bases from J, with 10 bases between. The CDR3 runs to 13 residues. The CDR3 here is CASAIGSTDTQYF. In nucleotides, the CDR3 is TGTGCTAGTGCCATAGGTTCCACAGATACGCAGTATTTT. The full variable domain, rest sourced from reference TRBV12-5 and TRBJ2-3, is DARVTQTPRHKVTEMGQEVTMRCQPILGHNTVFWYRQTMMQGLELLAYFRNRAPLDDSGMPKDRFSAEMPDATLATLKIQPSEPRDSAVYFCASAIGSTDTQYFGPGTRLTVL.